These T cell receptor beta chains were read from a single sample in a study of T cell responses to AZD1222 COVID-19 vaccine. Clones were read by immunoSEQ multiplex PCR, and TCRdb kept only the in-frame ones, dropping some. Altogether 75,000 to 100,000 clones are present, around 90% being singletons, with the ten largest covering approximately 11%. The sequencing here drew on peripheral blood, taken on day 0 of AZD1222 vaccination. These receptors originate from an adult in good health. Each CDR3 is given with its conserved first and last residue. D genes are given only for firm matches. A row's size may be missing; if present it is once, few, many or a size class.

abundance	d_gene	v_gene	j_gene	CDR3aa	CDR3nt
-	-	TRBV3-1/TRBV3-2	TRBJ2-1	CASSQGAGYNEQFF	TGTGCCAGCAGCCAAGGCGCGGGCTACAATGAGCAGTTCTTC
-	TRBD1	TRBV2	TRBJ1-1	CASRDDRVNTEAFF	TGTGCCAGCAGAGACGACAGGGTGAACACTGAAGCTTTCTTT
-	TRBD2	TRBV14	TRBJ2-7	CASSQVSWTSGVREQYF	TGTGCCAGCAGCCAAGTGTCATGGACTAGCGGGGTTCGGGAGCAGTACTTC
once	-	TRBV6-5	TRBJ2-1	CASGGGWNPYNEQFF	TGTGCCAGCGGAGGAGGATGGAACCCTTACAATGAGCAGTTCTTC
-	-	TRBV4-2	TRBJ1-3	CASSQEHGPSGNTIYF	TGTGCCAGCAGCCAAGAGCATGGACCCTCTGGAAACACCATATATTTT
-	-	TRBV21-1	TRBJ2-5	CASSSKPLTGNQETQYF	TGTGCCAGCAGCTCGAAACCCTTGACAGGGAACCAAGAGACCCAGTACTTC
-	-	TRBV19	TRBJ1-1	CASSMAGQRNTEAFF	TGTGCCAGTAGTATGGCGGGGCAGAGGAACACTGAAGCTTTCTTT
-	TRBD2	TRBV6-5	TRBJ2-5	CASSPLAEQETQYF	TGTGCCAGCAGTCCCCTAGCGGAGCAAGAGACCCAGTACTTC
few	-	TRBV6-5	TRBJ1-2	CASSYEGGYTF	TGTGCCAGCAGTTATGAGGGTGGCTACACCTTC
few	-	TRBV24-1	TRBJ2-5	CATSDSGRVRETQYF	TGTGCCACCAGTGATTCCGGGAGAGTTCGAGAGACCCAGTACTTC
-	TRBD1	TRBV7-9	TRBJ1-3	CASSSLYRGSSGNTIYF	TGTGCCAGCAGCTCCTTATACAGGGGTTCGTCTGGAAACACCATATATTTT
-	-	TRBV30	TRBJ1-1	CAWSRSSPAFF	TGTGCCTGGAGCCGGAGTAGTCCGGCTTTCTTT
-	TRBD2	TRBV7-7	TRBJ2-1	CASSLGTSGNEQFF	TGTGCCAGCAGCTTAGGGACTAGCGGGAATGAGCAGTTCTTC
-	-	TRBV9	TRBJ1-1	CASSEDPLNTEAFF	TGTGCCAGCAGCGAGGACCCCTTGAACACTGAAGCTTTCTTT
-	-	TRBV5-5	TRBJ1-2	CASRLGVRTDYGYTF	TGTGCCAGCAGGTTGGGGGTCCGGACGGATTATGGCTACACCTTC
-	-	TRBV11-2	TRBJ1-2	CASSLWQGAYGYTF	TGTGCCAGCAGCTTATGGCAGGGAGCCTATGGCTACACCTTC
-	-	TRBV21-1	TRBJ1-5	CASSCRDRGGGNQPQHF	TGTGCCAGCAGCTGCCGGGACAGGGGAGGGGGCAATCAGCCCCAGCATTTT
-	-	TRBV5-4	TRBJ1-2	CASSLRTEVYGYTF	TGTGCCAGCAGCTTGAGGACAGAAGTTTATGGCTACACCTTC
-	-	TRBV13	TRBJ1-2	CASSPPNREGYTF	TGTGCCAGCAGCCCGCCCAACAGGGAGGGCTACACCTTC
-	-	TRBV5-6	TRBJ2-1	CASSFGSGTSYNEQFF	TGTGCCAGCAGCTTTGGGTCCGGGACTTCCTACAATGAGCAGTTCTTC
-	-	TRBV28	TRBJ1-5	CASSLYSRYSNQPQHF	TGTGCCAGCAGTTTATACTCGAGATATAGCAATCAGCCCCAGCATTTT
-	-	TRBV7-9	TRBJ1-2	CASSRPDLYGYTF	TGTGCCAGCAGCCGGCCGGATCTCTATGGCTACACCTTC
once	-	TRBV10-3	TRBJ1-1	CAISERVNTEAFF	TGTGCCATCAGTGAGAGAGTAAACACTGAAGCTTTCTTT
-	TRBD2	TRBV19	TRBJ2-7	CASSFVGTSEYEQYF	TGTGCCAGTAGTTTCGTCGGGACTAGCGAATACGAGCAGTACTTC
once	TRBD2	TRBV29-1	TRBJ2-2	CSAGGSSGDANTGELFF	TGCAGCGCTGGGGGGTCTAGCGGAGACGCGAACACCGGGGAGCTGTTTTTT
-	-	TRBV7-6	TRBJ1-1	CASSQRSGVGVDTEAFF	TGTGCCAGCAGCCAAAGATCAGGGGTAGGGGTTGACACTGAAGCTTTCTTT
-	-	TRBV4-2	TRBJ2-3	CASSQVRGPGTDTQYF	TGTGCCAGCAGCCAAGTACGAGGGCCCGGCACAGATACGCAGTATTTT
-	-	TRBV12-3/TRBV12-4	TRBJ2-3	CASSFEGRDTQYF	TGTGCCAGCAGTTTTGAGGGTAGGGATACGCAGTATTTT
-	-	TRBV5-5	TRBJ2-7	CASSEGTARKGQYF	TGTGCCAGCTCGGAGGGGACAGCTCGCAAAGGGCAGTACTTC
-	TRBD1	TRBV15	TRBJ2-7	CATSRWGQGPYEQYF	TGTGCCACCAGCAGATGGGGACAGGGACCCTACGAGCAGTACTTC
once	TRBD1	TRBV6-5	TRBJ1-2	CASSYSTGGFGYTF	TGTGCCAGCAGTTACTCGACAGGGGGCTTTGGCTACACCTTC
-	-	TRBV7-9	TRBJ1-1	CASSPVGFGTEAFF	TGTGCCAGCAGCCCAGTCGGGTTTGGGACTGAAGCTTTCTTT
-	-	TRBV28	TRBJ1-5	CASSPLSGGFDQPQHF	TGTGCCAGCAGTCCTCTGTCGGGGGGGTTCGACCAGCCCCAGCATTTT
-	-	TRBV4-2	TRBJ1-2	CASSQGETDGYTF	TGTGCCAGCAGCCAAGGCGAGACGGATGGCTACACCTTC
few	-	TRBV5-1	TRBJ2-7	CASSLWDTSSYEQYF	TGCGCCAGCAGCTTGTGGGACACAAGCTCCTACGAGCAGTACTTC
-	TRBD2	TRBV10-3	TRBJ2-1	CAISEGLAGGNEQFF	TGTGCCATCAGTGAGGGACTAGCGGGAGGCAATGAGCAGTTCTTC
-	-	TRBV7-9	TRBJ2-7	CASTRTGGASYEQYF	TGTGCCAGCACCAGAACAGGGGGGGCCTCCTACGAGCAGTACTTC
-	TRBD1	TRBV19	TRBJ1-4	CASMFGTAFGEKLFF	TGTGCCAGTATGTTCGGGACAGCTTTTGGGGAAAAACTGTTTTTT
-	-	TRBV10-1	TRBJ1-1	CASSEAGRNTEAFF	TGCGCCAGCAGTGAAGCCGGCCGGAACACTGAAGCTTTCTTT
once	-	TRBV30	TRBJ1-5	CAWTAGSNQPQHF	TGTGCCTGGACGGCGGGGAGCAATCAGCCCCAGCATTTT